Following are 29 T cell receptor beta chains from one sample sequenced in a study of blood T cell repertoires in COVID-19. Libraries were prepared by immunoSEQ multiplex PCR; TCRdb keeps only in-frame clonotypes and omits some of them. The table has about 190,000 clones, 65% to 80% seen once; the top ten hold less than 20%. Sequencing used PBMCs or T cells enriched from blood (not recorded which). The source is a woman aged 50 to 60 with acute COVID-19.

The V and J genes are TRBV5-4 and TRBJ2-5; TRBD2 aligns across 7 bases. Germline V CDR1 and CDR2: SGHNT, YYREEE (reference sequence). The CDR3 has 15 residues. The V gene end was trimmed by 6 bases and the J gene end by 5 bases; junction bases not matched to a gene: 13. CDR3 sequence: CASMLWPRAGETQYF. In nucleotides, the CDR3 is TGTGCCAGCATGCTTTGGCCCCGAGCGGGGGAGACCCAGTACTTC.

The chain employs TRBV6-5 and TRBJ2-5; D perhaps matches TRBD1 (6 bases). The CDR3 sequence is 15 residues long. The V and J ends lost 7 bases and 5 bases respectively, with 20 bases between them. The germline V gene encodes CDR1 MNHEY and CDR2 SVGAGI. The CDR3 DNA reads TGTGCCAGCACCGCCAAGGGACGGACAGCGGAGACCCAGTACTTC. It encodes CASTAKGRTAETQYF.

The V call is TRBV2, the J call TRBJ1-1; 9 positions agree with TRBD1. Germline CDR1 is SNHLY and CDR2 is FYNNEI. The CDR3 covers 14 residues. Trimming removed 5 bases from V and 2 bases from J; junction bases left unmatched: 3. CDR3 amino acids: CASSSQGANTEAFF. As DNA, the CDR3 is TGTGCCAGCAGTTCACAGGGGGCAAACACTGAAGCTTTCTTT. Combining the CDR3 with reference TRBV2 and TRBJ1-1 gives the whole variable domain EPEVTQTPSHQVTQMGQEVILRCVPISNHLYFYWYRQILGQKVEFLVSFYNNEISEKSEIFDDQFSVERPDGSNFTLKIRSTKLEDSAMYFCASSSQGANTEAFFGQGTRLTVV.

This rearrangement joins TRBV4-1 to TRBJ2-3; weak D call: TRBD1 (5 bases). Deletions cut 0 bases from V and 5 bases from J, with 15 bases between. This CDR3 has 16 amino acids. The germline V gene encodes CDR1 MGHRA and CDR2 YSYEKL. As DNA, the CDR3 is TGCGCCAGCAGCCAAGATGGGGTCGGCAGGGAAGATACGCAGTATTTT. It yields the protein CASSQDGVGREDTQYF.

The chain links TRBV5-1 to TRBJ1-5; 9 bases align to TRBD1. V dropped 4 bases and J dropped 4; count of bases not matched to a gene: 6. CDR1 and CDR2 from the germline V gene are SGHRS and YFSETQ. The CDR3 totals 15 residues. CDR3 DNA: TGCGCCAGCAGCGTTACAGGGGGCCCAAATCAGCCCCAGCATTTT. Protein: CASSVTGGPNQPQHF.

The chain links TRBV2 to TRBJ1-2, with a weak D call TRBD1 (6 bases). This CDR3 has 12 residues. Germline assignment: CDR1 SNHLY and CDR2 FYNNEI. Trimming took 6 bases from V and 8 from J, leaving 13 bases between them. CDR3 sequence: CASRGNRAGYTF. The CDR3 DNA reads TGTGCCAGCAGGGGGAACAGGGCCGGCTACACCTTC.

The sample holds many counts of this clone. The chain employs TRBV27 and TRBJ2-3, with TRBD2 as a possible D gene (5 bases). Germline CDR1 reads MNHEY; CDR2 reads SMNVEV (reference sequence). V lost 3 bases, J lost 0 bases, and 19 bases lay in between. The CDR3 consists of 18 residues. The CDR3 DNA reads as TGTGCCAGCAGTTTTCGTGACTATCGGCCTTCTAGCACAGATACGCAGTATTTT. Translated, it gives CASSFRDYRPSSTDTQYF.

A few counts support this clone. The chain recombines TRBV5-1 with TRBJ1-4, with D uncertain. V shed 1 base and J shed 8 bases, with 9 bases lying between them. This CDR3 comprises 13 residues. The V gene's germline CDR1 is SGHRS and CDR2 YFSETQ. The CDR3 sequence is CASSLPRSEKLFF. The CDR3 nucleotides are TGCGCCAGCAGCTTGCCGAGATCGGAAAAACTGTTTTTT.

This clone occurred a few times. The V gene is TRBV5-1, the J gene TRBJ1-4, with D unresolved. V dropped 2 bases and J dropped 8 bases, with 13 bases sitting between them. Germline V gives CDR1 SGHRS, CDR2 YFSETQ. The CDR3 length is 14 residues. The CDR3 region is CASSFTGVNEKLFF. The DNA for the CDR3 is TGCGCCAGCAGCTTTACCGGGGTTAACGAAAAACTGTTTTTT.

The V call is TRBV4-3, the J call TRBJ1-2, with TRBD1 identical over 9 bases. V was clipped by 0 bases and J by 6 bases; unmatched bases: 8. The CDR3 length is 16 residues. Germline V CDR1 and CDR2: LGHNA, YSLEER. The CDR3 nucleotides read TGCGCCAGCAGCCAAGATCGAAAACAGGGGGCAGATGGCTACACCTTC. This translates into CASSQDRKQGADGYTF.

The chain joins TRBV20-1 to TRBJ2-1; 7 bases map to TRBD2. The CDR3 spans 14 residues. Trimming removed 3 bases from V and 6 bases from J; junction bases left unmatched: 8. Germline lookup yields CDR1 DFQATT and CDR2 SNEGSKA (reference sequence). The CDR3 nucleotides are TGCAGTGCTAGTATGGCTAGCGGCGCCAATGAGCAGTTCTTC. As protein: CSASMASGANEQFF.

This chain uses TRBV7-2 with TRBJ2-3; 10 positions agree with TRBD2. J lost 5 bases, V lost 2 bases, and 7 bases had no gene match. CDR1 and CDR2 (germline): SGHTA, FQGNSA. The CDR3 loop spans 16 amino acids. The CDR3 protein is CASSLLAGAARDTQYF. The CDR3 DNA reads as TGTGCCAGCAGCTTACTAGCGGGGGCCGCCCGAGATACGCAGTATTTT. Combining the CDR3 with reference TRBV7-2 and TRBJ2-3 gives the whole variable domain GAGVSQSPSNKVTEKGKDVELRCDPISGHTALYWYRQSLGQGLEFLIYFQGNSAPDKSGLPSDRFSAERTGGSVSTLTIQRTQQEDSAVYLCASSLLAGAARDTQYFGPGTRLTVL.

This clone was counted a few times. This chain uses TRBV6-5 with TRBJ2-7; 7 bases match TRBD1. This CDR3 contains 13 residues. The V gene's germline CDR1 is MNHEY and CDR2 SVGAGI. After removal of 2 bases from V and 6 bases from J, the junction contained 4 bases not matched to a gene. CDR3 protein: CASSYAGGGEQYV. The CDR3 DNA sequence: TGTGCCAGCAGTTACGCAGGGGGTGGCGAGCAGTACGTC.

The V call is TRBV5-5, the J call TRBJ2-3, with a possible D match to TRBD1 (5 bases). Between the trimmed V and J ends, which lost 4 bases and 0 bases, there was a span of 12 bases. Germline CDR1 is SGHKS and CDR2 is YYEKEE (reference sequence). The CDR3 consists of 15 residues. CDR3 nucleotides: TGTGCCAGCAGCGGGGCGGCGGTTAGCACAGATACGCAGTATTTT. Residues: CASSGAAVSTDTQYF.

The chain combines TRBV19 with TRBJ1-3; maybe TRBD1 (6 bases). V was clipped by 5 bases and J by 1 base, with 12 bases between them. The germline gives CDR1 LNHDA, CDR2 SQIVND (reference sequence). The CDR3 sequence is 15 residues long. CDR3 bases: TGTGCCAGTAGTTCCACGGACAGTTCTGGAAACACCATATATTTT. Translating it yields CASSSTDSSGNTIYF.

The V gene is TRBV11-1, the J gene TRBJ2-7, with 7 bases identical to TRBD1. Germline assignment: CDR1 SGHAT and CDR2 FQDESV (reference sequence). The CDR3 length is 14 residues. Trimming removed 3 bases from V and 3 bases from J; junction bases left unmatched: 5. This CDR3 reads CASSFGDSNYEQYV. Here the CDR3 DNA reads TGTGCCAGCAGCTTTGGGGACAGTAACTACGAGCAGTACGTC.

This clone was seen once. V usage is TRBV6-6 and J usage is TRBJ1-4; 7 nucleotides agree with TRBD1. The trim removed 6 bases at V and 5 bases at J, leaving 6 bases unmatched. CDR3 length equals 14 residues. Per germline, CDR1 MNHNY and CDR2 SVGAGI (reference sequence). The CDR3 is CASSIPTGNEKLFF. In nucleotides, the CDR3 is TGTGCCAGCAGCATACCGACAGGGAATGAAAAACTGTTTTTT.

This chain joins TRBV9 and TRBJ1-1, with D perhaps TRBD1 (6 bases). CDR3 size: 13 residues. Per germline, CDR1 SGDLS and CDR2 YYNGEE. Trimming stripped 3 bases from V and 5 bases from J, with 11 bases between. The CDR3: CASSAQGWTEAFF. The DNA of the CDR3 is TGTGCCAGCAGCGCACAGGGTTGGACTGAAGCTTTCTTT.

This clone was seen a handful of times. J is TRBJ1-2 and V is TRBV5-1; D unclear. Germline loops: CDR1 SGHRS, CDR2 YFSETQ. Deletions cut 3 bases from V and 4 bases from J, with 13 bases between. This CDR3 contains 14 residues. The CDR3 sequence: CASSSRTQSYGYTF. For the CDR3, the DNA is TGCGCCAGCAGCTCCCGGACTCAGAGCTATGGCTACACCTTC.

The genes are TRBV14 and TRBJ2-3; 8 nucleotides match TRBD2. From germline, CDR1 is SGHDN and CDR2 FVKESK. This CDR3 contains 16 residues. V was pared by 1 base and J by 4 bases, with 7 bases of the junction left unmatched. For the CDR3, the DNA is TGTGCCAGCAGCCAAGTGGGACTAGGGATCTCAGATACGCAGTATTTT. This gives the protein CASSQVGLGISDTQYF.

The chain is built from TRBV6-2 or TRBV6-3 and TRBJ1-5, with TRBD1 identical over 12 bases. This CDR3 has 17 residues. Germline trimming cut 2 bases from V and 2 bases from J; bases unmatched to any gene: 4. The germline V gene has CDR1 MNHEY and CDR2 SVGEGT. CDR3 in amino acids: CASSYRDRGQGNQPQHF. The CDR3 region has the DNA TGTGCCAGCAGTTACCGGGACAGGGGGCAGGGCAATCAGCCCCAGCATTTT.

This sequence joins TRBV18 and TRBJ1-2; TRBD1 agrees at 7 bases. The CDR3 runs to 14 residues. V shed 2 bases, J shed 2 bases, and the junction held 2 bases outside the gene matches. Germline lookup yields CDR1 KGHSH and CDR2 LQKENI. For the CDR3, the DNA is TGTGCCAGCTCACCAGAGACAGGGAACTATGGCTACACCTTC. Protein product: CASSPETGNYGYTF.

The rearrangement joins TRBV6-5 to TRBJ2-5, with TRBD1 matching 9 bases. In germline, CDR1 is MNHEY, CDR2 SVGAGI. The junction had 7 bases not matched to a gene; V was cut back by 6 bases and J by 5 bases. The CDR3 totals 14 residues. This CDR3 reads CASSLGTGRETQYF. The CDR3 DNA is TGTGCCAGCAGCTTAGGGACAGGGAGGGAGACCCAGTACTTC.

The V gene is TRBV7-8, the J gene TRBJ1-2, with D hard to call. The V gene's germline CDR1 is SGHVS and CDR2 FQNEAQ. The V and J ends lost 1 base and 4 bases respectively, with 19 bases between them. This CDR3 is built from 17 residues. As DNA, the CDR3 is TGTGCCAGCAGCTTAGTTCCCTCGGCTCCGCCGGGCTATGGCTACACCTTC. Protein product: CASSLVPSAPPGYGYTF.

For the CDR3, the DNA is TGCAGTGCTAGTCCCAGGGGGCGAGAGATTCAGCCCCAGCATTTT. Translating it yields CSASPRGREIQPQHF. This chain links TRBV20-1 with TRBJ1-5, with 8 bases matching TRBD1. This CDR3 spans 15 amino acids. V shed 3 bases, J shed 6 bases, and the junction held 10 bases outside the gene matches. Per the germline V gene, CDR1 is DFQATT and CDR2 is SNEGSKA (reference sequence).

V usage is TRBV2 and J usage is TRBJ2-3, with TRBD2 matching over 14 bases. Trimming at V came to 6 bases and at J to 2 bases, leaving 4 bases not matched to a gene. Germline CDR1 SNHLY, CDR2 FYNNEI. CDR3 size: 16 residues. CDR3 residues: CASRRTSGGTTDTQYF. As DNA, the CDR3 is TGTGCCAGCAGAAGGACTAGCGGGGGGACCACAGATACGCAGTATTTT.

The chain links TRBV27 to TRBJ1-1; 7 nucleotides align to TRBD1. The germline gives CDR1 MNHEY, CDR2 SMNVEV (reference sequence). This CDR3 has 14 residues. V lost 3 bases and J lost 1; bases outside the gene matches: 2. CDR3 DNA: TGTGCCAGCAGTTTGTACAGGGGGAACACTGAAGCTTTCTTT. Its protein is CASSLYRGNTEAFF.

On this clone: A junction end diverges from the germline sequence, so it may reflect a read error. This chain's CDR3 is CSGPDNGKLFF. The CDR3 DNA follows: TGCAGTGGACCGGACAATGGAAAACTGTTTTTT. The chain uses TRBV20-1 and TRBJ1-4; maybe TRBD1 (5 bases). This CDR3 is built from 11 residues. Per germline, CDR1 DFQATT and CDR2 SNEGSKA (reference sequence).

This clone was observed at least ten times. The rearrangement links TRBV19 to TRBJ1-3; TRBD1 matches at 7 bases. The germline gives CDR1 LNHDA, CDR2 SQIVND (reference sequence). The CDR3 has 15 residues. Germline trimming cut 6 bases from V and 0 bases from J; bases unmatched to any gene: 5. In nucleotides, the CDR3 is TGTGCCAGTAGACCCGGGACAGCCTCTGGAAACACCATATATTTT. Translation: CASRPGTASGNTIYF.